This TCR beta chain was sequenced in a study of cytotoxic CD8 clonotypes in ibrutinib-treated CLL. Across the study: The group held more than 10 relapsed/refractory and around 15 treatment-naive patients, with 17 to 18 IGHV unmutated. Sequenced samples delivered averages of around 250,000 productive templates and roughly 100,000 productive rearrangements.

Study outcomes and limitations: Contraction or stability on treatment was seen for public clonotypes, which were uncommon.

Target depth was 1 in 200,000 to 1 in 1 million T cells, about 10x per clonotype. Produced via immunoSEQ multiplex PCR; TCRdb's table is partial and in-frame only. In the table there are about 160,000 clones, approximately 84% of which are singletons. The germline V and J ends were trimmed by 6 bases and 4 bases, with 16 bases remaining between them. Germline CDR1 and CDR2: MNHEY and SVGAGI. The CDR3 runs to 15 residues. Only a few counts were recorded for this clone. No antigen is known for it. V usage is TRBV6-5 and J usage is TRBJ1-3, with D maybe TRBD1 (6 bases). Material: PBMCs, obtained after 24 months of ibrutinib treatment. This clonotype was sampled from a human donor with chronic lymphocytic leukemia. CDR3 amino acids: CASRDVGAQGNTIYF. The CDR3, as DNA: TGTGCCAGCAGGGACGTGGGGGCGCAGGGAAACACCATATATTTT.